The 11 T cell receptor beta chains listed next were all sequenced from one sample in a study of blood T cell repertoires in COVID-19. The repertoire was sequenced with immunoSEQ multiplex PCR; TCRdb's copy has only in-frame clones and lacks some. This table has 100,000 to 150,000 clones, 87% appearing once. The sample was peripheral blood. The receptors originated from a man in his fifties or sixties with active COVID-19.

The chain couples TRBV12-3 or TRBV12-4 to TRBJ2-7; tentative D call: TRBD1 (5 bases). Trimming removed 3 bases from V and 5 bases from J, with 8 bases in between. The CDR3 length is 12 residues. The CDR3, as DNA: TGTGCCAGCAGTTTGTTCAGGGACGAGCAGTACTTC. It encodes CASSLFRDEQYF.

The chain joins TRBV7-2 to TRBJ1-2; D gene ambiguous. Germline-derived CDR1 and CDR2 are SGHTA and FQGNSA. The CDR3 length is 12 residues. Trimming cost V 5 bases and J 8 bases, with 12 bases left between them. DNA for the CDR3: TGTGCCAGCAGCCCCGACCTCGGGGGCTACACCTTC. Translating gives CASSPDLGGYTF.

The V gene is TRBV9, the J gene TRBJ1-2; D possibly corresponds to TRBD1 (5 bases). Trimming took 3 bases from V and 6 from J, leaving 18 bases between them. Germline lookup yields CDR1 SGDLS and CDR2 YYNGEE. The CDR3 spans 15 residues. The CDR3 DNA sequence: TGTGCCAGCAGCGGGGGAGGGGTCAGGCGGGATGGCTACACCTTC. This translates into CASSGGGVRRDGYTF.

The chain combines TRBV3-1 (or the pseudogene TRBV3-2) with TRBJ2-1; 10 bases map to TRBD2. Germline CDR1 LGHDT, CDR2 YNNKEL (reference sequence). V dropped 4 bases and J dropped 8; count of bases not matched to a gene: 14. The CDR3 extends over 17 amino acids. The CDR3 sequence is CASSPLGAGGLYHEQFF. The CDR3 nucleotides read TGTGCCAGCAGCCCACTGGGAGCGGGGGGGCTGTATCATGAGCAGTTCTTC.

Only a few counts were recorded for this clone. V gene TRBV5-1 combines with J gene TRBJ1-3; TRBD1 aligns across 7 bases. V lost 4 bases, J lost 1 base, and 11 bases stayed unmatched. The CDR3 totals 17 residues. CDR1 SGHRS and CDR2 YFSETQ come from the germline V gene. DNA of the CDR3: TGCGCCAGCAGCATACAATCAGGGGGACGGTCTGGAAACACCATATATTTT. Translating gives CASSIQSGGRSGNTIYF.

The chain joins TRBV6-5 to TRBJ2-2; TRBD1 might be the D (6 bases). Germline CDR1 reads MNHEY; CDR2 reads SVGAGI. This CDR3 region has 15 residues. Trimming removed 6 bases at V and 5 bases at J, with 16 bases between. CDR3 loop: CASRLKYRETGELFF. Written as DNA, the CDR3 is TGTGCCAGCAGGCTAAAGTACAGGGAAACCGGGGAGCTGTTTTTT.

The J gene is TRBJ2-6, the V gene TRBV6-5; 8 bases fit TRBD1. The CDR3 sequence is 15 residues long. With V trimmed by 6 bases and J by 4 bases, 5 bases remained unmatched. The germline V gene encodes CDR1 MNHEY and CDR2 SVGAGI. The CDR3 reads CASRLTGVGANVLTF. The CDR3 DNA is TGTGCCAGCAGGCTGACAGGGGTCGGGGCCAACGTCCTGACTTTC.

The rearrangement uses TRBV11-3 and TRBJ2-2; a possible D gene is TRBD2 (6 bases). The ends were cut back, 5 bases at V and 1 base at J, with 14 bases in the middle. The CDR3 loop spans 16 amino acids. Germline-derived CDR1 and CDR2 are SGHNT and YENEEA. For the CDR3, the DNA is TGTGCCAGCAGCCACGGAGGGGATGGGAACACCGGGGAGCTGTTTTTT. Its translation is CASSHGGDGNTGELFF.

The chain uses TRBV27 and TRBJ1-5, with 9 bases matching TRBD1. The CDR3 length is 16 residues. The germline gives CDR1 MNHEY, CDR2 SMNVEV (reference sequence). V was clipped by 4 bases and J by 1 base; unmatched bases: 5. CDR3 sequence reads: CASSYRGQVSNQPQHF. CDR3 in DNA: TGTGCCAGCAGTTACAGGGGGCAGGTAAGCAATCAGCCCCAGCATTTT.

This chain connects TRBV7-9 to TRBJ1-2; TRBD1 aligns across 10 bases. J gave up 0 bases and V 5 bases, and 9 bases lay outside the gene matches. There are 17 residues in the CDR3. The V gene's germline CDR1 is SEHNR and CDR2 FQNEAQ (reference sequence). As DNA, the CDR3 is TGTGCCAGCAGCAGCCGGGACAGGGGACGAGCTAACTATGGCTACACCTTC. It codes for CASSSRDRGRANYGYTF.

The chain employs TRBV5-6 and TRBJ2-7; no definite D call. V dropped 0 bases and J dropped 3 bases, with 4 bases sitting between them. The germline CDR1 and CDR2 sequences are SGHDT and YYEEEE. The CDR3 runs 12 residues. In DNA, the CDR3 is TGTGCCAGCAGCTTGGGAGACTACGAGCAGTACTTC. Encoded protein: CASSLGDYEQYF.